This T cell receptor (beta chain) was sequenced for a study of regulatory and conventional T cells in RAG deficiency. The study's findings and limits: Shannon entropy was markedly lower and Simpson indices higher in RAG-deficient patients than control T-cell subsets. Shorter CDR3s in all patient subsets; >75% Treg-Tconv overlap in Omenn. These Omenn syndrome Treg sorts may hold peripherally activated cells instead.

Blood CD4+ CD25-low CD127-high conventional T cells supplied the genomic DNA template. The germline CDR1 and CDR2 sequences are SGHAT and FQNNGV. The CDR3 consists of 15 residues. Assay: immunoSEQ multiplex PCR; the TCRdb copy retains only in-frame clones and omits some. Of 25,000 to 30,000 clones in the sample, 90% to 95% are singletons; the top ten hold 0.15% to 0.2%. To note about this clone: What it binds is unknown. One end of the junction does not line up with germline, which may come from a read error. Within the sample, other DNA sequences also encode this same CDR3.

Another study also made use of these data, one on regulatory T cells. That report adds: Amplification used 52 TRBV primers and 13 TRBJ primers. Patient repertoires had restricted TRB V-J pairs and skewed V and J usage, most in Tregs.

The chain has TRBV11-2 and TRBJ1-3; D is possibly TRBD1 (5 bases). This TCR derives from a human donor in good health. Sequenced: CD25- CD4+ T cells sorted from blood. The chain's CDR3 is CASSTSGESGNTIYF. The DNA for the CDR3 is TGTGCCAGCAGCACCTCGGGGGAATCTGGGAACACCATATATTTT.